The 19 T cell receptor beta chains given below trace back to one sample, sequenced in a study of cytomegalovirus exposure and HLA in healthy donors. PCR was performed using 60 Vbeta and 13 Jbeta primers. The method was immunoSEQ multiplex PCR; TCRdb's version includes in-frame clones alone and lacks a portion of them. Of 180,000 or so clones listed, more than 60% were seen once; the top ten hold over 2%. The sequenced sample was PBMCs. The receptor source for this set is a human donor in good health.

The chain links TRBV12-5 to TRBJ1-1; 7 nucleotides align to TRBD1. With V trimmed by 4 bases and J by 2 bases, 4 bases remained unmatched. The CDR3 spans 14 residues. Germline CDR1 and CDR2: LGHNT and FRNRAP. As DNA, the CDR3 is TGTGCTAGTGGTTACGGACAGGCAAACACTGAAGCTTTCTTT. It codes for CASGYGQANTEAFF.

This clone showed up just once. The chain's CDR3 is CASSLAGGMNTEAFF. For the CDR3, the DNA is TGTGCCAGCAGCTTGGCGGGGGGGATGAACACTGAAGCTTTCTTT. The V gene is TRBV5-4, the J gene TRBJ1-1; possibly TRBD1 for D (5 bases). Looked up from germline, CDR1 is SGHNT and CDR2 is YYREEE (reference sequence). V lost 0 bases, J lost 0 bases, and 9 bases lay in between. This CDR3 region has 15 residues. Drawing the rest from reference TRBV5-4 and TRBJ1-1, the complete variable domain is ETGVTQSPTHLIKTRGQQVTLRCSSQSGHNTVSWYQQALGQGPQFIFQYYREEENGRGNFPPRFSGLQFPNYSSELNVNALELDDSALYLCASSLAGGMNTEAFFGQGTRLTVV.

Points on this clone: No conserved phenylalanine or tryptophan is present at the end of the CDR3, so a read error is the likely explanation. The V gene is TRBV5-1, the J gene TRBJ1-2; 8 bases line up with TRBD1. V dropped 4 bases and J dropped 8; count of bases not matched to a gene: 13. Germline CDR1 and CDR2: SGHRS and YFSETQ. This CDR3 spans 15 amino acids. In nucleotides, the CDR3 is TGCGCCAGCAGCCCCTGGCCTCCGACAGGGGACGGCTACACCCTC. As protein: CASSPWPPTGDGYTL.

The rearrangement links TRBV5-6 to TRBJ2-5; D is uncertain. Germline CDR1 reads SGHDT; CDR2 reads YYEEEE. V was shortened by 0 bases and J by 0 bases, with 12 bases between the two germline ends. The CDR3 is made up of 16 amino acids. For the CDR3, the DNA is TGTGCCAGCAGCTTGGTTGCAGGTGTCGACCAAGAGACCCAGTACTTC. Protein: CASSLVAGVDQETQYF.

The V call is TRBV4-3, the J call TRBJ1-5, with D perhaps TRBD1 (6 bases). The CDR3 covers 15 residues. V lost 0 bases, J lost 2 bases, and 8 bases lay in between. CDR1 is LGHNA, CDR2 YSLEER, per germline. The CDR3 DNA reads TGCGCCAGCAGCCAAGAGGACAGTCGCAATCAGCCCCAGCATTTT. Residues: CASSQEDSRNQPQHF.

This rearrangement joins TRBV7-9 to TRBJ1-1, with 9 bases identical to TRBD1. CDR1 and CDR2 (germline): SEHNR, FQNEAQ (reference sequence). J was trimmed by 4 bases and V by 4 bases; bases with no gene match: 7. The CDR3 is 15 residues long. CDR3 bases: TGTGCCAGCAGCTCCGCTGGACAGGGGAGCACTGAAGCTTTCTTT. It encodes CASSSAGQGSTEAFF.

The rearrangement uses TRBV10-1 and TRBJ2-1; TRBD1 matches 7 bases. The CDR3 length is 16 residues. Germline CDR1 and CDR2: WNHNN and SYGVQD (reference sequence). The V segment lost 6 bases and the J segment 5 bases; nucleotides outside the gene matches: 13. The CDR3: CASSGGAGTEDNEQFF. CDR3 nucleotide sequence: TGCGCCAGCAGCGGCGGAGCCGGGACAGAAGACAATGAGCAGTTCTTC.

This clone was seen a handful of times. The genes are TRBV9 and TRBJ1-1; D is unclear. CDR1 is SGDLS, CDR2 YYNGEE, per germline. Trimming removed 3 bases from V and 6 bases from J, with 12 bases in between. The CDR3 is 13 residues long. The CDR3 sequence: CASSELSFSEAFF. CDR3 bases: TGTGCCAGCAGCGAATTGTCCTTTTCTGAAGCTTTCTTT. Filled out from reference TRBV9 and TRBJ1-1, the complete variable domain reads DSGVTQTPKHLITATGQRVTLRCSPRSGDLSVYWYQQSLDQGLQFLIQYYNGEERAKGNILERFSAQQFPDLHSELNLSSLELGDSALYFCASSELSFSEAFFGQGTRLTVV.

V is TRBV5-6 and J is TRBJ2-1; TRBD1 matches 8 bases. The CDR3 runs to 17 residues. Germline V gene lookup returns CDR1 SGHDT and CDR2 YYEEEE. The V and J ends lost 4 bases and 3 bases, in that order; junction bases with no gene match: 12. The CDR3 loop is CASSPNPDRAIYNEQFF. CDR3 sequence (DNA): TGTGCCAGCAGCCCAAACCCGGACAGGGCGATCTACAATGAGCAGTTCTTC.

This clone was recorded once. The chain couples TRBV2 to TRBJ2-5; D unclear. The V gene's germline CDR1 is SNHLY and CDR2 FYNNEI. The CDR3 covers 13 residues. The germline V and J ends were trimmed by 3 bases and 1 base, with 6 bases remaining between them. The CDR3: CASSESFQETQYF. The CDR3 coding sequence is TGTGCCAGCAGTGAGTCTTTCCAAGAGACCCAGTACTTC.

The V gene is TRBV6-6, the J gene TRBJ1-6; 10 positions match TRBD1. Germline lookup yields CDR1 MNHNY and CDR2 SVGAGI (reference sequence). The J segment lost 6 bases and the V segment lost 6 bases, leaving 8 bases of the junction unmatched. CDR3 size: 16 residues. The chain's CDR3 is CASRDRGLLSNSPLHF. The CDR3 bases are TGTGCCAGCAGAGACAGGGGGCTATTAAGTAATTCACCCCTCCACTTT.

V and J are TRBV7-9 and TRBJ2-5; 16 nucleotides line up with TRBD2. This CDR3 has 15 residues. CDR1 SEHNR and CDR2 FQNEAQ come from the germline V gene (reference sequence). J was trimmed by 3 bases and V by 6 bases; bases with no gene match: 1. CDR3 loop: CASRGTSGGEETQYF. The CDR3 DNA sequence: TGTGCCAGCAGGGGGACTAGCGGGGGGGAAGAGACCCAGTACTTC.

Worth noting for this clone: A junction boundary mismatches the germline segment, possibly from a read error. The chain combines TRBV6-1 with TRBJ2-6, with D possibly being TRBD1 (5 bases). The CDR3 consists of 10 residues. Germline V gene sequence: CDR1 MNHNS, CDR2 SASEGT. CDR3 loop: CASGANALTF. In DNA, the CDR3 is TGTGCCAGCGGGGCCAACGCCCTGACTTTC.

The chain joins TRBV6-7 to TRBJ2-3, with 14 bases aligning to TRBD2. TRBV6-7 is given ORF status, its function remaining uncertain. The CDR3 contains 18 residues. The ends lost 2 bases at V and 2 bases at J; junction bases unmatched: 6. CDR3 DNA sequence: TGTGCCAGCAGTTACGCGACTAGCGGGGGGGCCGACACAGATACGCAGTATTTT. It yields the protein CASSYATSGGADTDTQYF.

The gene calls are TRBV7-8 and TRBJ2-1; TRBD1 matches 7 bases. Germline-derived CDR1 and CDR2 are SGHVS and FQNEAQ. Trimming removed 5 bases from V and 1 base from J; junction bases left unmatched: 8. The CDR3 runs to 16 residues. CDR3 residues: CASSLRRGQSYNEQFF. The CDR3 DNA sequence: TGTGCCAGCAGCCTCCGACGGGGACAGTCCTACAATGAGCAGTTCTTC.

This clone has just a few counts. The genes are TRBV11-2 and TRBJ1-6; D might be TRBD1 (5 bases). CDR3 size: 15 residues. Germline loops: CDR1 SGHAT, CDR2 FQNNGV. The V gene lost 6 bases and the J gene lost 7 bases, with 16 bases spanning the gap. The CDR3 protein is CASSSRVGGNSPLHF. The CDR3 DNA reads TGTGCCAGCAGTTCTAGAGTCGGGGGAAATTCACCCCTCCACTTT.

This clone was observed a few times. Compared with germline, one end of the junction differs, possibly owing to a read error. For the CDR3, the DNA is TGCACCAGCAGCCAAGAAGGTTTCGGGGGCACTGAAGCTTTCTTT. Its protein is CTSSQEGFGGTEAFF. V is TRBV4-1 and J is TRBJ1-1, with a weak D call TRBD1 (5 bases). Germline CDR1 and CDR2: MGHRA and YSYEKL. This CDR3 spans 15 amino acids.

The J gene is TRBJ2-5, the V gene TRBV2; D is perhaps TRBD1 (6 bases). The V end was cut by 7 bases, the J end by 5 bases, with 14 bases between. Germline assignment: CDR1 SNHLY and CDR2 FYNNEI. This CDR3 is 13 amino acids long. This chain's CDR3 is CASIGDQGETQYF. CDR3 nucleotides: TGTGCCAGCATCGGCGACCAGGGGGAGACCCAGTACTTC.

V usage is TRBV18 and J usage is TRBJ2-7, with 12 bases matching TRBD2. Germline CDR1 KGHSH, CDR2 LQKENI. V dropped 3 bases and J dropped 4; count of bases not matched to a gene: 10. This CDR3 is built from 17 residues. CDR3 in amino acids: CASSPRPSGGARYEQYF. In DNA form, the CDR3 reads TGTGCCAGCTCACCGCGACCTAGCGGGGGGGCTAGGTACGAGCAGTACTTC.